These 28 T cell receptor beta chains share one sample of origin, sequenced in a study of T cells in Graves' hyperthyroidism and ophthalmopathy. What was amplified from RNA transcripts were TCR beta CDR3 regions. The TCR CDR3 first-round RT-PCR relied on the HTBI primer set. MiXCR, applied by TCRdb to the multiplex PCR reads, yields one record per CDR3 protein. The table shows about 530,000 distinct CDR3 sequences, with roughly 18% occurring only once. The sequencing input was blood. These receptors originate from a woman under 30 with Graves' ophthalmopathy.

This clonotype showed up many times. The genes are TRBV20-1 and TRBJ2-3, with 13 bases aligning to TRBD2. This CDR3 region has 15 residues. V dropped 3 bases and J dropped 3; count of bases not matched to a gene: 3. In germline, CDR1 is DFQATT, CDR2 SNEGSKA (reference sequence). This CDR3 is CSARTSGRTTDTQYF. In DNA form, the CDR3 reads TGCAGTGCTAGGACTAGCGGGAGGACAACAGATACGCAGTATTTT.

This clonotype was seen ten or more times. In DNA, the CDR3 is TGTGCCAGCAGTCCTCTAGCGGGAGGATTCAACAATGAGCAGTTCTTC. Encoded protein: CASSPLAGGFNNEQFF. This chain uses TRBV27 with TRBJ2-1; 11 bases fit TRBD2. This CDR3 comprises 16 residues. CDR1 is MNHEY, CDR2 SMNVEV, per germline (reference sequence). V gave up 5 bases and J gave up 5 bases; unmatched junction bases: 8.

This clonotype was detected only a few times. The V gene is TRBV5-4, the J gene TRBJ1-2, with D unclear. Between the trimmed V and J ends, which lost 0 bases and 7 bases, there was a span of 13 bases. The CDR3 has 14 residues. CDR1 SGHNT and CDR2 YYREEE come from the germline V gene (reference sequence). CDR3 nucleotides: TGTGCCAGCAGCTTGGACAGTCGAGTGGCTGGCTACACCTTC. Translated, it gives CASSLDSRVAGYTF.

This clonotype was detected ten times or more. The CDR3: CASQGWDRASKNIQYF. CDR3 DNA sequence: TGTGCCAGCCAGGGGTGGGACAGGGCTTCCAAAAACATTCAGTACTTC. V gene TRBV12-3 or TRBV12-4 combines with J gene TRBJ2-4, with 9 bases lining up with TRBD1. This CDR3 has 16 amino acids. Losses at the gene ends were 8 bases for V and 2 bases for J; bases not matched to a gene: 10.

This sequence joins TRBV4-1 and TRBJ1-2, with D possibly matching TRBD1 (5 bases). Trimming cost V 0 bases and J 5 bases, with 13 bases left between them. Germline-derived CDR1 and CDR2 are MGHRA and YSYEKL. The CDR3 totals 15 residues. The chain's CDR3 is CASSQDPGPLYGYTF. Here the CDR3 DNA reads TGCGCCAGCAGCCAAGACCCGGGACCCTTATATGGCTACACCTTC.

The chain employs TRBV29-1 and TRBJ2-2; 9 nucleotides match TRBD2. The CDR3 sequence is 16 residues long. Germline V CDR1 and CDR2: SQVTM, ANQGSEA. V was pared by 3 bases and J by 4 bases, with 9 bases of the junction left unmatched. CDR3 nucleotides: TGCAGCGTTGAGGGGCGGGGGGGCGTCGGCACCGGGGAGCTGTTTTTT. This translates into CSVEGRGGVGTGELFF.

This clonotype was seen at least ten times. V and J are TRBV20-1 and TRBJ1-5, with D perhaps TRBD1 (5 bases). There are 13 residues in the CDR3. The germline CDR1 and CDR2 sequences are DFQATT and SNEGSKA (reference sequence). The V end was cut by 6 bases, the J end by 6 bases, with 15 bases between. DNA for the CDR3: TGCAGTGCAGAGTCTACCCAGGGTCAGCCCCAGCATTTT. This translates into CSAESTQGQPQHF.

As regards this clonotype: Possible read error: a much larger clone is one base away. V gene TRBV3-1 combines with J gene TRBJ2-1; 8 bases match TRBD2. V was pared by 4 bases and J by 5 bases, with 4 bases of the junction left unmatched. The CDR3 is made up of 14 amino acids. CDR1 and CDR2 from the germline V gene are LGHDT and YNNKEL (reference sequence). The CDR3 loop is CASSRGGTDNEQFF. The CDR3 nucleotides read TGTGCCAGCAGCCGCGGGGGGACGGACAATGAGCAGTTCTTC.

In this sample, this clonotype turned up many times. The chain carries TRBV6-2 or TRBV6-3 and TRBJ2-2; D remains unclear. There are 11 residues in the CDR3. The V end was cut by 8 bases, the J end by 2 bases, with 3 bases between. CDR1 is MNHEY, CDR2 SVGEGT, per germline. Here the CDR3 reads CASCNTGELFF. CDR3 sequence (DNA): TGTGCCAGCTGTAACACCGGGGAGCTGTTTTTT.

J is TRBJ2-7 and V is TRBV6-1; 8 nucleotides agree with TRBD2. Trimming at V came to 7 bases and at J to 0 bases, leaving 5 bases not matched to a gene. The CDR3 contains 14 residues. Germline lookup yields CDR1 MNHNS and CDR2 SASEGT. CDR3 residues: CASTFSGDSYEQYF. DNA for the CDR3: TGTGCCAGCACTTTTAGCGGGGACTCCTACGAGCAGTACTTC.

The gene calls are TRBV28 and TRBJ2-7; TRBD1 matches 7 bases. The CDR3 is 13 residues long. After removal of 7 bases from V and 3 bases from J, the junction contained 6 bases not matched to a gene. Germline assignment: CDR1 MDHEN and CDR2 SYDVKM. The CDR3 reads CASNPGQNYEQYF. DNA of the CDR3: TGTGCCAGCAACCCGGGACAGAACTACGAGCAGTACTTC.

Ten or more counts support this clonotype. This chain links TRBV7-2 with TRBJ2-1; D not resolved. The CDR3 loop spans 13 amino acids. V lost 5 bases and J 6 bases, leaving 11 bases between the germline ends. CDR1 and CDR2 (germline): SGHTA, FQGNSA. The CDR3 protein is CASSEYRVNEQFF. CDR3 DNA: TGTGCCAGCAGCGAATACCGCGTCAATGAGCAGTTCTTC.

The chain joins TRBV12-3 or TRBV12-4 to TRBJ1-1; possible D gene TRBD1, 5 bases. There are 17 residues in the CDR3. V was trimmed by 5 bases and J by 4 bases, leaving 23 bases between them. The CDR3 DNA sequence: TGTGCCAGCAGTCCCGCACGGGGACTCTCTCTTGGCACTGAAGCTTTCTTT. Translation: CASSPARGLSLGTEAFF.

The gene calls are TRBV20-1 and TRBJ2-1, with D hard to call. The CDR3 has 14 residues. In germline, CDR1 is DFQATT, CDR2 SNEGSKA (reference sequence). Trimming removed 6 bases at V and 1 base at J, with 13 bases between. CDR3 bases: TGCAGTGCCACCCCGTTGGGATCCTACAATGAGCAGTTCTTC. Translation: CSATPLGSYNEQFF.

In this sample, this clonotype turned up many times. The rearrangement joins TRBV7-3 to TRBJ2-1; 7 bases map to TRBD2. The CDR3 totals 17 residues. The V gene end was trimmed by 0 bases and the J gene end by 8 bases; junction bases not matched to a gene: 13. From germline, CDR1 is SGHTA and CDR2 FQGTGA. CDR3 residues: CASSLTGACGSCDEQFF. The CDR3 nucleotides read TGTGCCAGCAGCTTAACGGGCGCTTGCGGGAGTTGCGATGAGCAGTTCTTC. The full variable domain, completed using reference TRBV7-3 and TRBJ2-1, is GAGVSQTPSNKVTEKGKYVELRCDPISGHTALYWYRQSLGQGPEFLIYFQGTGAADDSGLPNDRFFAVRPEGSVSTLKIQRTERGDSAVYLCASSLTGACGSCDEQFFGPGTRLTVL.

This clonotype was picked up a small number of times. The chain is built from TRBV29-1 and TRBJ2-2; maybe TRBD2 (5 bases). The CDR3 has 15 residues. Deletions cut 3 bases from V and 5 bases from J, with 16 bases between. CDR1 is SQVTM, CDR2 ANQGSEA, per germline. CDR3 loop: CSVEEDGIETGELFF. The DNA of the CDR3 is TGCAGCGTTGAGGAGGACGGTATCGAGACCGGGGAGCTGTTTTTT.

The chain combines TRBV28 with TRBJ2-3, with D perhaps TRBD2 (6 bases). The CDR3 length is 16 residues. Trimming left V 5 bases short and J 0 bases short, with 15 bases between. Germline values: CDR1 MDHEN, CDR2 SYDVKM. This CDR3 reads CASSPPGSYSTDTQYF. For the CDR3, the DNA is TGTGCCAGCAGTCCCCCCGGGAGCTATAGCACAGATACGCAGTATTTT.

This clonotype was seen a few times. A much larger clone differs by one base, so this may be a read error. The rearrangement uses TRBV5-1 and TRBJ1-1; D gene unclear. This CDR3 comprises 15 residues. Germline V gives CDR1 SGHRS, CDR2 YFSETQ. Trimming took off 3 bases at V and 0 bases at J, with 12 bases between the two ends. The CDR3 DNA sequence: TGCGCCAGCAGCTCGGTACCGAACCTGAACACTGAAGCTTTCTTT. Translation: CASSSVPNLNTEAFF.

This clonotype has a count of ten or more. This sequence joins TRBV30 and TRBJ1-2; tentatively, D is TRBD1 (6 bases). Germline-derived CDR1 and CDR2 are GTSNPN and SVGIG (reference sequence). The CDR3 spans 14 residues. The germline V and J ends were trimmed by 5 bases and 0 bases, with 13 bases remaining between them. CDR3 sequence (DNA): TGTGCCTGGGGGGACAAGGCACCTAACTATGGCTACACCTTC. As protein: CAWGDKAPNYGYTF.

The V call is TRBV29-1, the J call TRBJ2-1; TRBD2 matches 8 bases. The CDR3 length is 14 residues. After removal of 3 bases from V and 5 bases from J, the junction contained 6 bases not matched to a gene. Germline values: CDR1 SQVTM, CDR2 ANQGSEA. CDR3 residues: CSVDVSGSDNEQFF. The DNA of the CDR3 is TGCAGCGTTGATGTCAGCGGGAGTGACAATGAGCAGTTCTTC.

CDR3 sequence reads: CASSLIQGRNEQYF. The CDR3 bases are TGTGCCAGCAGTTTAATCCAGGGACGGAACGAGCAGTACTTC. This chain connects TRBV28 to TRBJ2-7; possibly TRBD1 or TRBD2 for D (5 bases each). The germline V gene has CDR1 MDHEN and CDR2 SYDVKM. Trimming pared 2 bases from V and 5 bases from J, leaving 13 bases between. There are 14 residues in the CDR3.

This clonotype was detected a few times. The V gene is TRBV5-6, the J gene TRBJ1-1, with D perhaps matching TRBD1 (6 bases). Germline assignment: CDR1 SGHDT and CDR2 YYEEEE. CDR3 length: 14 amino acids. Trimming pared 2 bases from V and 6 bases from J, leaving 14 bases between. The CDR3 region is CASSFDAGAPEAFF. CDR3 bases: TGTGCCAGCAGCTTCGACGCAGGGGCCCCTGAAGCTTTCTTT.

This clonotype occurred many times. This chain connects TRBV2 to TRBJ1-6; no clear D. V was pared by 2 bases and J by 6 bases, with 8 bases between. CDR3 length: 14 amino acids. Germline CDR1 is SNHLY and CDR2 is FYNNEI. The CDR3 bases are TGTGCCAGCAGTGAATTACAGTTTAATTCACCCCTCCACTTT. Residues: CASSELQFNSPLHF.

This chain links TRBV13 with TRBJ2-3; 10 nucleotides align to TRBD1. The CDR3 covers 16 residues. Germline V gives CDR1 PRHDT, CDR2 FYEKMQ (reference sequence). The ends lost 3 bases at V and 3 bases at J; junction bases unmatched: 6. In DNA form, the CDR3 reads TGTGCCAGCAGCTTTAGACAGGGGGCGCGGACAGATACGCAGTATTTT. This codes for CASSFRQGARTDTQYF.

This rearrangement joins TRBV5-1 to TRBJ2-7; 11 bases match TRBD1. This CDR3 has 14 residues. V lost 0 bases to trimming and J lost 6 bases; unmatched junction nucleotides: 2. Germline lookup yields CDR1 SGHRS and CDR2 YFSETQ. The CDR3 sequence is CASSLGGTGGEQYF. In nucleotides, the CDR3 is TGCGCCAGCAGCTTGGGGGGGACAGGGGGCGAGCAGTACTTC.

The chain has TRBV3-1 and TRBJ1-2; D possibly corresponds to TRBD1 (5 bases). Germline V gene lookup returns CDR1 LGHDT and CDR2 YNNKEL (reference sequence). V shed 6 bases and J shed 6 bases, with 11 bases lying between them. The CDR3 contains 12 residues. This CDR3 reads CASRTRGNGYTF. DNA of the CDR3: TGTGCCAGCAGGACCCGGGGCAATGGCTACACCTTC.

As to this clonotype: Likely a read error: the CDR3 ends without its conserved phenylalanine or tryptophan. The genes are TRBV20-1 and TRBJ1-6; unclear D gene. This CDR3 contains 14 residues. CDR1 is DFQATT, CDR2 SNEGSKA, per germline (reference sequence). The V end lost 5 bases, the J end lost 6 bases, and 14 bases lay between the germline ends. The CDR3 DNA is TGCAGTGCTCATACCTTCGACGGTAATTCACCCCTCCACCTT. Amino acids: CSAHTFDGNSPLHL.

A few counts support this clonotype. The chain couples TRBV4-3 to TRBJ1-2, with D perhaps TRBD1 (6 bases). The CDR3 consists of 14 residues. Looked up from germline, CDR1 is LGHNA and CDR2 is YSLEER. Trimming took 4 bases from V and 4 from J, leaving 13 bases between them. The CDR3 DNA reads as TGCGCCAGCAGCCTCCATTCGACAGGCTATGGCTACACCTTC. Translation: CASSLHSTGYGYTF.